This T cell receptor beta chain was documented in a study of T-cell memory formation after mild COVID-19. Study background: The TCR clusters were mostly specific to one donor.

Constant-segment-primed 5'RACE gave TCR alpha and TCR beta cDNA libraries with sample barcodes and UMIs. TCRdb fed the 5' RACE reads into MiXCR, producing one record per CDR3 protein. The profile shows roughly 400,000 distinct CDR3 sequences, roughly 24% of them singletons. Findings and limits, study-wide: Those CD4+ clones that contracted were mainly in CM and EM (CD8+ ones in EMRA). There was no confirmation that second-wave clones peaking on day 37 were SARS-CoV-2 specific.

CDR1 and CDR2 from the germline V gene are MNHEY and SVGEGT. Trimming removed 7 bases from V and 10 bases from J; junction bases left unmatched: 5. This CDR3 is built from 13 residues. To note about this clonotype: What it binds is unknown.

The sample consisted of PBMCs or a T cell subset sorted from them (not recorded which). The chain is built from TRBV6-2 or TRBV6-3 and TRBJ2-3, with 13 bases identical to TRBD2. This clonotype originated in an adult woman who had mild COVID-19 (a few samples of this study predate the infection). Cell type and time point are not known. The CDR3 region is CASTQGLAGAQYF. The CDR3 nucleotides are TGTGCCAGCACTCAAGGACTAGCGGGAGCGCAGTATTTT.